This T cell receptor (beta chain) was sequenced in a study of cytomegalovirus exposure and HLA in healthy donors (dated by TCRdb to 2015 to 2018). Looking at the study overall: An earlier analysis of more than 550 of the donors reported 276 Gb of sequence data and around 110 million unique TCR beta sequences obtained from 150 million to 200 million T cells. Rather than drawing on any new phenotypic data, the later analysis identified candidate immune exposures from TCR beta sequences and the way those sequences occurred across donors. All discovery cohort repertoires had been generated using a single sequencing platform. Among some 410 genotyped donors of the cohort, an average of roughly 240,000 unique TCR beta nucleotide sequences were sequenced per donor, 15% to 20% of them non-productive. An earlier analysis of roughly 580 of the donors used high-throughput TCR beta sequencing to judge whether each TCR beta V gene segment behaved as functional or pseudogenic. About 280 gigabases of sequencing data and 70 million to 95 million unique TCR sequences made up an early release that covered 500 to 650 HLA-typed donors. The study was designed to test whether signatures of past pathogen exposure could be identified by cataloging public T cell receptors. The genetic ancestry cluster associated with self-reported Caucasian donors included roughly four fifths of the approximately 410 genotyped donors. Four or five DR-DQ haplotypes were handled as single units for association and clustering because linkage in the cohort was strong. HLA typing covered class I and class II loci at four-digit resolution. A later analysis re-analyzed previously published TCR beta repertoires from 550 to 700 donors and added high-resolution HLA genotyping to study TCR occurrence patterns. Donor age, sex, ethnicity and CMV serostatus were compiled together with the repertoire data. Along with the roughly 710-subject first cohort, a separate validation cohort of over a hundred different subjects was used. Using immunosequencing, the study profiled T cell repertoires from approximately 700 subjects and related those repertoires to cytomegalovirus serostatus. Typing coverage differed by locus: A, B, C, DRB1 and DQB1 were typed in about 620-630 donors, DQA1 in approximately 520, DPA1 in roughly 590, and DPB1 in around 490. In a later genetic analysis, genome-wide SNP genotypes for about 55% of the roughly 700 donors were used, and that subset was treated as a discovery cohort. To predict cytomegalovirus infection status, the study combined high-throughput TCR immunosequencing, statistical association of individual TCRs with disease status, and machine learning.

From the cysteine through the phenylalanine, the CDR3 covers 16 amino acids. Only the CDR3 region is kept as DNA, spanning 48 bases read in frame from base 1. According to the germline V gene, CDR1 reads SGHTA and CDR2 reads FQGNSA. V ends up 4 bases short and J 3 bases short, with an unmatched junction base count of 6. On this clone itself: It has no known antigen specificity. No much larger clonotype is one base removed from it; base qualities were not supplied.

The library was generated by the immunoSEQ multiplex PCR assay. For the multiplex PCR, a mixture combining 60 forward primers for TCR Vbeta segments and 13 reverse primers for TCR Jbeta segments was used. A multiplex PCR assay on genomic DNA amplified the CDR3 region of rearranged TCR beta genes. Amplified TCR beta libraries were sequenced as 87-base-pair reads on the Illumina HiSeq System. The source study handled its data this way. Across the 500 to 750 repertoires, a later analysis counted 80 million or so unique TCR beta chains, some 11 million of which were shared by at least two donors. To remove PCR and sequencing errors, raw reads were error-corrected and collapsed into unique sequences using a nearest-neighbor algorithm that merged closely related sequences. To assign V, D and J gene segments, CDR3 sequences were aligned to IMGT reference sequences. For a sequence to be retained, a match of at least six nucleotides was required to both a V gene segment and a J gene segment. A rearrangement counted as productive if the CDR3 had no stop codons and remained in frame with V and J, and every other rearrangement counted as non-productive. CDR3 was defined by IMGT convention, running from the second conserved V-encoded cysteine to the conserved J-encoded phenylalanine. In an earlier analysis of more than 550 of the donors, sequences lacking an unambiguous match to a single V gene segment were excluded. In an earlier analysis of approximately 590 of the donors, V segments were called functional above 56.7% productive rearrangements and were called segregating when the between-donor standard deviation exceeded 5%. A statistical classification framework was built for diagnosing cytomegalovirus status from the catalog of TCR beta chain sequences. In a later analysis, TCR nucleotide sequences were compared against IMGT/GENE-DB human TR gene sequences so that V and J genes could be assigned. In a later analysis, CDR3 sequences and most-parsimonious VDJ recombination scenarios were assigned using the TCRdist pipeline. In a later analysis, each TCR beta chain was defined by its CDR3 amino acid sequence together with its V-gene family, and reads lacking a unique V-gene family were excluded. As a way to deal with suspected cross-contamination and a sequencing artifact, a later analysis dropped approximately 570 nucleotide sequences that were highly shared and had low generation probability. For each public chain, a later analysis derived a clonal expansion index from normalized ranks of inferred template counts within each repertoire. In a later analysis, generation probabilities were computed using a VDJ recombination model fitted to out-of-frame rearrangements, and the results were checked against IGoR. A later analysis scored TCR-TCR, TCR-HLA and TCR-CMV co-occurrence with hypergeometric tests, applying a repertoire-size bias correction to TCR pairs. To estimate false discovery rates, a later analysis permuted the HLA or CMV assignments 20 times. In a later analysis, co-occurring TCRs were grouped using DBSCAN, and TCRdist sequence similarity was added for clustering within HLA-allele-positive subsets. Repertoires with fewer than 30,000 or more than 120,000 public chains, plus five repertoires with anomalous nucleotide sharing, were excluded from co-occurrence clustering. Drawn from immuneACCESS, this table holds only the in-frame rearrangements with V and J called that TCRdb kept. Clones are partly lost; checked studies trace under half to an unresolved V gene and leave the rest unexplained. Clonal size and the V and J genes are those of that table, whereas D and trimming came from the DNA. The sample has 120,000 to 150,000 clones on record, around 77% of them singletons. The top ten constitute around 7% of the sample.

The cohort consisted of 650 to 850 healthy bone marrow donors. At the time of sampling, every cohort member was nominally healthy, though immune exposures that went unrecorded were likely present. The donor was CMV seropositive and belonged to the group of 250 to 300 seropositive cohort members. Every donor gave a peripheral blood sample, and the peripheral blood mononuclear cells from that sample were used for TCR beta sequencing. Genomic DNA was extracted from the blood cell samples with the Qiagen DNeasy Blood Extraction Kit. Paper-wide results and their limitations: Several of the top co-occurrence clusters appeared to be linked to parvovirus B19, influenza, CMV and Epstein-Barr virus, according to a later analysis. In both the original and validation cohorts, the classifier was reported to diagnose cytomegalovirus status with high specificity and sensitivity. According to the authors, the approach could potentially be generalized to other disease states and immunological phenotypes. HLA typing was unavailable for some donors at each locus, so association tests used only the typed subset. In a later analysis, TCR association rates were found to vary across HLA loci, with the most associated TCRs seen for DRB1 alleles and the fewest for HLA-C alleles. Three of the identified cytomegalovirus-associated TCR beta chains were confirmed in vitro to be specific for cytomegalovirus antigens. A later genetic analysis reported fewer N-insertions in productive TCRs among donors in an Asian-associated ancestry cluster than the roughly 620-donor mean. Assigning TCR associations to individual alleles was difficult when HLA alleles, especially DR and DQ, strongly co-occurred. In a later analysis, HLA-associated TCR beta chains were found to be more clonally expanded and to have lower generation probabilities than equally common non-associated chains. In a later analysis, 16,951 TCR beta sequences were associated with specific HLA alleles at a false discovery rate of 0.05. While some public TCRs were present in many individuals, most TCR sequences turned up only very rarely across donors. Most CMV-associated TCR beta chains appeared to be HLA-restricted in a later analysis, and the HLA associations seemed to be driven largely by CMV exposure. A later genetic analysis associated a missense DCLRE1C variant with V-gene and J-gene trimming of TCR beta chains, and an independent cohort replicated the association. Because the 87-base-pair reads could not distinguish some IMGT-functional V segments, including TRBV6-2 and TRBV6-3, those segments were excluded. The study gave a list of some 150 TCR beta chains associated with cytomegalovirus. Linkage disequilibrium might explain the correlated functional status among segregating V segments, but an unknown experimental factor could not be excluded. The cohort was sequenced for TCR beta chains only, and without alpha or paired-chain data the features that could be detected were limited. Roughly uniform sequencing depth across donors was assumed in presence/absence analyses, although this assumption may not hold. In an earlier analysis of approximately 590 of the donors, most TCR beta V segments appeared in productive rearrangements about 90% or about 30% of the time, broadly matching IMGT annotations. A further reported finding was that TCR beta sequences accurately predicted the HLA-A and HLA-B alleles for most subjects in the first cohort. The sequencing pipeline was judged likely to have produced a cluster of highly shared sequence variants as a technical artifact. Because counts were too low, more than 15 rarely observed V segments, including chromosome 9 orphons, were excluded from the earlier analysis of several hundred of the donors. CMV serostatus was the only immune exposure information available for the cohort.

What was sequenced was PBMCs. This TCR derives from a woman aged 40-49 years in good health and CMV-seropositive. The chain is made from TRBV7-2 and TRBJ2-1, with 10 junctional bases fitting TRBD2. The CDR3 region has the sequence CASSSTPSGGYNEQFF. The DNA sequence is given as TGTGCCAGCAGCTCAACTCCTAGCGGGGGCTACAATGAGCAGTTCTTC.